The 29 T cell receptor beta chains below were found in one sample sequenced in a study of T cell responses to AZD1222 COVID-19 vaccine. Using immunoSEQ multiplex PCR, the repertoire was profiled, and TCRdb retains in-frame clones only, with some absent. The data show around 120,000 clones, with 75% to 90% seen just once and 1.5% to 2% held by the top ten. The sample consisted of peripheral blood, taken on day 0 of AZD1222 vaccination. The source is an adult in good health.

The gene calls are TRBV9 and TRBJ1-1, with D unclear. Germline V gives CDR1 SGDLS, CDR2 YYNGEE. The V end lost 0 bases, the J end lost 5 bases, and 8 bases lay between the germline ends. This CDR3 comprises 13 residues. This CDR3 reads CASSVGPGTEAFF. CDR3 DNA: TGTGCCAGCAGCGTAGGACCGGGGACTGAAGCTTTCTTT.

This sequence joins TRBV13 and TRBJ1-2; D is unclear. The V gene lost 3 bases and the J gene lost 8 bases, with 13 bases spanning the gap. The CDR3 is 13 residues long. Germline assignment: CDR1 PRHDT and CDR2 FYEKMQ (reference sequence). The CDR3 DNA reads TGTGCCAGCAGCTTTCTCCCTAGTGGAGGCTACACCTTC. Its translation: CASSFLPSGGYTF.

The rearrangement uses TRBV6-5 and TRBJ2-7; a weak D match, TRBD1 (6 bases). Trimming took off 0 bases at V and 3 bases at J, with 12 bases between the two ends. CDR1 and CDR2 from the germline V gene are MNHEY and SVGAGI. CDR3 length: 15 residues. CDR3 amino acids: CASSYSGQGNYEQYF. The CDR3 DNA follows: TGTGCCAGCAGTTACTCGGGTCAGGGGAACTACGAGCAGTACTTC.

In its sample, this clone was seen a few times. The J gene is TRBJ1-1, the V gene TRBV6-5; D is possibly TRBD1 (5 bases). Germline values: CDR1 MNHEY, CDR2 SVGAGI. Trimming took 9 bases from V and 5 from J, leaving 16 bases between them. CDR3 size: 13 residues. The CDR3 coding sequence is TGTGCCAGTGAGCAGGGAATTGAAACTGAAGCTTTCTTT. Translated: CASEQGIETEAFF.

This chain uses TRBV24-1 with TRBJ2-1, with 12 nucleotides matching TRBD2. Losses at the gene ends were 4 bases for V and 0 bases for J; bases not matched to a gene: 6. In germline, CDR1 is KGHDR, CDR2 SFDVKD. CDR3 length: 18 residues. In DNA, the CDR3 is TGTGCCACCAGTGAAGGACTAGCGGGGCACCGCTCCTACAATGAGCAGTTCTTC. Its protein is CATSEGLAGHRSYNEQFF.

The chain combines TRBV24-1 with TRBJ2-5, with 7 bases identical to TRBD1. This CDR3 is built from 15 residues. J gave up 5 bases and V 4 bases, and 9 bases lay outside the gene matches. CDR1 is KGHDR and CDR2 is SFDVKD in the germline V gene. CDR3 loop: CATSDPSTGLETQYF. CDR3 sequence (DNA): TGTGCCACCAGTGACCCTTCGACAGGGTTGGAGACCCAGTACTTC.

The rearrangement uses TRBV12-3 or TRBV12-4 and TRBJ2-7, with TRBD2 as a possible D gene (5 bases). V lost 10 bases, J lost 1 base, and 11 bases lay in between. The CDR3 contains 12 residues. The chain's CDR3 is CATLLVSYEQYF. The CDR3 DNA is TGTGCCACCCTACTAGTTTCCTACGAGCAGTACTTC.

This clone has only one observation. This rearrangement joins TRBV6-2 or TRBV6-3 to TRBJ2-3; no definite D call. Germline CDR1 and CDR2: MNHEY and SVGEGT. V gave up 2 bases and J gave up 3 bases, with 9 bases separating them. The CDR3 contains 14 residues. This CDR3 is CASSYPSKTDTQYF. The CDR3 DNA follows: TGTGCCAGCAGTTACCCCAGTAAAACAGATACGCAGTATTTT.

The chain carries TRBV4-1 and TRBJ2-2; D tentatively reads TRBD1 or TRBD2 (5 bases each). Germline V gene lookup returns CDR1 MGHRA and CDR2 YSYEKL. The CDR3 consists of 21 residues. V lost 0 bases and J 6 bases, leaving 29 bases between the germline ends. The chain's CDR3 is CASSQDAVRGVGLSRAGELFF. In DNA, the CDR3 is TGCGCCAGCAGCCAAGATGCCGTCAGAGGGGTTGGGCTTAGTAGGGCCGGGGAGCTGTTTTTT.

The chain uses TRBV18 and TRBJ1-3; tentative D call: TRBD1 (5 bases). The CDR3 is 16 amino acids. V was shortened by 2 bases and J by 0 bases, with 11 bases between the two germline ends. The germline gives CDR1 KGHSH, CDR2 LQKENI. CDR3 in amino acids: CASSPETVLSGNTIYF. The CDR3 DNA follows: TGTGCCAGCTCACCAGAGACAGTCCTCTCTGGAAACACCATATATTTT.

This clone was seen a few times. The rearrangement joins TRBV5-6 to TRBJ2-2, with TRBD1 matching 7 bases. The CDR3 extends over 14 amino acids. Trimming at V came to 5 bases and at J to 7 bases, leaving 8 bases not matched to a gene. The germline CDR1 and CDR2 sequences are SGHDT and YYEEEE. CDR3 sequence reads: CASSPGGMGGELFF. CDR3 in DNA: TGTGCCAGCAGTCCAGGGGGAATGGGCGGGGAGCTGTTTTTT.

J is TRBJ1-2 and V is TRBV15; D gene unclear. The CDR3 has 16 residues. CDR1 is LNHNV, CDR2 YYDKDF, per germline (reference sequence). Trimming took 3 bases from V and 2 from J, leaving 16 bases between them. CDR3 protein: CATSRPEAGRNYGYTF. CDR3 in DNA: TGTGCCACCAGCAGGCCCGAGGCCGGGAGAAACTATGGCTACACCTTC.

CDR3 region: CASSPTGFNNSPLHF. The CDR3 nucleotides read TGTGCCAGCAGCCCAACAGGGTTCAATAATTCACCCCTCCACTTT. The chain couples TRBV6-5 to TRBJ1-6, with D perhaps TRBD1 (6 bases). Trimming took 6 bases from V and 5 from J, leaving 14 bases between them. This CDR3 comprises 15 residues. Per germline, CDR1 MNHEY and CDR2 SVGAGI.

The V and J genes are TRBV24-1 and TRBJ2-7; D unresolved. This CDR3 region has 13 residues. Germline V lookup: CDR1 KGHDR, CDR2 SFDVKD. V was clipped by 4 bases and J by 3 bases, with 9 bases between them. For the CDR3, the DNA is TGTGCCACCAGTGACCGGGCCCGCTACGAGCAGTACTTC. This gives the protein CATSDRARYEQYF.

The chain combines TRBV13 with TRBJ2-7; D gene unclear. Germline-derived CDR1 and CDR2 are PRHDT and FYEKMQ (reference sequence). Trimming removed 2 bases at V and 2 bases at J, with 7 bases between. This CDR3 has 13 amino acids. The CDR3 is CASSLSPAYEQYF. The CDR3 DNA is TGTGCCAGCAGCTTATCACCCGCCTACGAGCAGTACTTC.

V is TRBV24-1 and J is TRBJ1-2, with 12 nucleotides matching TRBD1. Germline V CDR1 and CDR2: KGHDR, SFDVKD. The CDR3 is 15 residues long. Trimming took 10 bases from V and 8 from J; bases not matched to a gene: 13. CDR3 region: CATRQTGQGAEGYTF. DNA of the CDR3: TGTGCCACTCGACAAACGGGACAGGGGGCTGAGGGCTACACCTTC.

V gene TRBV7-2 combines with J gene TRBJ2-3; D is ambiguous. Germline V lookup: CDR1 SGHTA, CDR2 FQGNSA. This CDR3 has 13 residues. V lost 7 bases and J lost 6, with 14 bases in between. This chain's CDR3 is CASKPGHGDTQYF. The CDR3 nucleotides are TGTGCCAGCAAGCCGGGTCACGGGGATACGCAGTATTTT.

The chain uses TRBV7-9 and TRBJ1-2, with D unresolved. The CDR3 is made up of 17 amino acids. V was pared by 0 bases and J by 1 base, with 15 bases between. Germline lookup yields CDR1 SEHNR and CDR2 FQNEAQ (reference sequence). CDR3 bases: TGTGCCAGCAGCTTAGCGTTTGTAAAGACGGATAACTATGGCTACACCTTC. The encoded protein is CASSLAFVKTDNYGYTF. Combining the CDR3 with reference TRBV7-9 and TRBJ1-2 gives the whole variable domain DTGVSQNPRHKITKRGQNVTFRCDPISEHNRLYWYRQTLGQGPEFLTYFQNEAQLEKSRLLSDRFSAERPKGSFSTLEIQRTEQGDSAMYLCASSLAFVKTDNYGYTFGSGTRLTVV.

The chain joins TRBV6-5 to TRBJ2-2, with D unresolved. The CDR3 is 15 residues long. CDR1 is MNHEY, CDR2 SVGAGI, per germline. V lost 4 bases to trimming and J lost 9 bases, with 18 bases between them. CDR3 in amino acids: CASSLTWAPPRELFF. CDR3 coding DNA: TGTGCCAGCAGTTTAACATGGGCCCCACCCCGGGAGCTGTTTTTT.

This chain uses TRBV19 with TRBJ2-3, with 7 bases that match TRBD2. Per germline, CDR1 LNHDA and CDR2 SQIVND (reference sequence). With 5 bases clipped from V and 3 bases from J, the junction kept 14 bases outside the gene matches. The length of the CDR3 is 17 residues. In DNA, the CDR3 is TGTGCCAGTAGTCTCCCGTGGGGAGGGGCATCAACAGATACGCAGTATTTT. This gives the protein CASSLPWGGASTDTQYF.

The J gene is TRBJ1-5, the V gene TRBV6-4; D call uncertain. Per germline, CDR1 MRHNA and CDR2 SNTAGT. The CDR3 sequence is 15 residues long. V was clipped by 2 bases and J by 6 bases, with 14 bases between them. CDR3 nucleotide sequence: TGTGCCAGCAGTGACAAGTTCCTACACGGTCAGCCCCAGCATTTT. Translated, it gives CASSDKFLHGQPQHF.

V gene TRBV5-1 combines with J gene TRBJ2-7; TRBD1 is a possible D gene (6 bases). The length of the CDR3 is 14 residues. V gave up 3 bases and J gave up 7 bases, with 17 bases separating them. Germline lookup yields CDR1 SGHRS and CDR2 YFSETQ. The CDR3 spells CASSWDTLSREQYF. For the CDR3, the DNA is TGCGCCAGCAGCTGGGACACGCTGAGCCGGGAGCAGTACTTC.

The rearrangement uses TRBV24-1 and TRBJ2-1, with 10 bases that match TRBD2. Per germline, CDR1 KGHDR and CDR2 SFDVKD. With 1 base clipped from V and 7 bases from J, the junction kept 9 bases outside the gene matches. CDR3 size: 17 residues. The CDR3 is CATSDLNGLAGVNEQFF. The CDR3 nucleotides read TGTGCCACCAGTGATTTAAACGGGCTAGCGGGAGTTAATGAGCAGTTCTTC.

CDR3 amino acids: CASSQFLGGEAFF. The DNA for the CDR3 is TGTGCCAGCAGCCAATTTCTGGGGGGCGAAGCTTTCTTT. The V and J genes are TRBV3-1 (or the pseudogene TRBV3-2) and TRBJ1-1, with a tentative D call TRBD1 (6 bases). This CDR3 region has 13 residues. V was clipped by 2 bases and J by 8 bases, with 12 bases between them. Looked up from germline, CDR1 is LGHDT and CDR2 is YNNKEL (reference sequence).

The CDR3, as DNA: TGCGCCAGCAGCCCGGGACAAAATGCTCAGCCCCAGCATTTT. This translates into CASSPGQNAQPQHF. The V gene is TRBV5-1, the J gene TRBJ1-5, with D possibly matching TRBD1 (6 bases). V gave up 4 bases and J gave up 6 bases, with 14 bases separating them. Germline CDR1 and CDR2: SGHRS and YFSETQ. CDR3 length: 14 amino acids.

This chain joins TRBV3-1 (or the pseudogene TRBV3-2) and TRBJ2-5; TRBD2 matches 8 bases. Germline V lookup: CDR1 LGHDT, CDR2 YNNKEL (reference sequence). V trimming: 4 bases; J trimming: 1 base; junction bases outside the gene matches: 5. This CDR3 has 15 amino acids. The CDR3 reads CASSPTSGGQETQYF. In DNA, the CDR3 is TGTGCCAGCAGCCCAACTAGCGGCGGCCAAGAGACCCAGTACTTC.

CDR3 sequence (DNA): TGTGCCAGCAGCTTGGCCGCGGGTAATCAGCCCCAGCATTTT. Translated, it gives CASSLAAGNQPQHF. The chain employs TRBV5-6 and TRBJ1-5, with no clear D. Germline CDR1 reads SGHDT; CDR2 reads YYEEEE. Trimming took off 0 bases at V and 4 bases at J, with 8 bases between the two ends. The CDR3 is 14 amino acids.

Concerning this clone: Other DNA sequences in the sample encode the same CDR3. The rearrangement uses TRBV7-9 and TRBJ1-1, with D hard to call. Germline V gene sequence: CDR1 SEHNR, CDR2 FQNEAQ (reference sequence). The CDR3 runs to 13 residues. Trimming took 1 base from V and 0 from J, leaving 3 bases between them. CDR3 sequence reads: CASSLDLNTEAFF. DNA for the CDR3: TGTGCCAGCAGCTTAGATTTGAACACTGAAGCTTTCTTT.

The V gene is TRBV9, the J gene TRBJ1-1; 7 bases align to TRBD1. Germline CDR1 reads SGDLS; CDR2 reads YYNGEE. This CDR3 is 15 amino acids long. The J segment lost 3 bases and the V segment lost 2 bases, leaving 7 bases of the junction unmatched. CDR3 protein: CASSVEGGFDTEAFF. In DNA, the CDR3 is TGTGCCAGCAGCGTCGAAGGGGGCTTCGACACTGAAGCTTTCTTT.